The table lists the clone carrying this TCR beta chain with many counts. Antigen unknown. The CDR3 spans 12 residues. Germline values: CDR1 MNHNS, CDR2 SASEGT. V shed 3 bases, J shed 6 bases, and the junction held 1 base outside the gene matches. This entry comes from a study of response to subunit inactivated influenza vaccine. TCRdb redid the calling of the RT-PCR reads with MiXCR, one entry per CDR3 protein. The sample records around 580,000 distinct CDR3 sequences, about an eighth being singletons. Regarding the study as a whole: The authors suggested that every seasonal influenza vaccination recruits few new T cells.

The rearrangement links TRBV6-1 to TRBJ1-2; 7 bases agree with TRBD1. The clonotype originates from a man aged 50 to 59 who received an inactivated influenza vaccine. The sequenced sample was PBMCs from blood, obtained on the day of vaccination. DNA of the CDR3: TGTGCCAGCAGTGAGACAGGGCATGGCTACACCTTC. Translated: CASSETGHGYTF.